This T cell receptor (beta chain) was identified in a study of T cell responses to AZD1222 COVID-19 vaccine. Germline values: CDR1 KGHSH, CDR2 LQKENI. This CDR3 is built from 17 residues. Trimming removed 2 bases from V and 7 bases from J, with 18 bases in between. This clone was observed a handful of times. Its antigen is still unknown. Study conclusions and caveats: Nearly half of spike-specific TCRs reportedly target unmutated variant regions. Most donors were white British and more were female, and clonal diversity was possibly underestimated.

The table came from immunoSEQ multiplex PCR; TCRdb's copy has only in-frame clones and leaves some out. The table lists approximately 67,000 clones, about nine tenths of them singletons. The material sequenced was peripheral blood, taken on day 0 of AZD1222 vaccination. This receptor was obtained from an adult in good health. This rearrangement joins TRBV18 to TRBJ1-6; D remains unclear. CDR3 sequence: CASSPNLPGNTNSPLHF. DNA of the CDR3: TGTGCCAGCTCACCAAATCTTCCCGGGAACACGAATTCACCCCTCCACTTT.